This T cell receptor beta chain comes out of a study of blood T cell repertoires in COVID-19. The overall study: Specimens from acute and convalescent COVID-19 originated in the United States, Italy and Spain. Sources were T cells, B-cell-depleted T cells, or PBMCs; the material itself was cDNA or gDNA.

Under the authors' procedure: The assay estimated nucleated cells by amplifying reference gene primers. Profiled with immunoSEQ multiplex PCR; TCRdb holds only in-frame clones, not every one. Clone size and the V and J calls come from that table; the DNA yielded D and trimming. Here the sample spans 70,000 or so clones, over 70% being singletons. V lost 0 bases to trimming and J lost 8 bases; unmatched junction nucleotides: 4. Germline V gene lookup returns CDR1 LGHDT and CDR2 YNNKEL (reference sequence). The CDR3 length is 14 residues. The sample consisted of peripheral blood. The TCR sequence derives from an older man with acute or convalescent COVID-19. The chain carries TRBV3-1 (or the pseudogene TRBV3-2) and TRBJ1-2, with 9 bases identical to TRBD1. CDR3 amino acids: CASSQDPDRGGYTF. For the CDR3, the DNA is TGTGCCAGCAGCCAAGATCCGGACAGGGGAGGCTACACCTTC.